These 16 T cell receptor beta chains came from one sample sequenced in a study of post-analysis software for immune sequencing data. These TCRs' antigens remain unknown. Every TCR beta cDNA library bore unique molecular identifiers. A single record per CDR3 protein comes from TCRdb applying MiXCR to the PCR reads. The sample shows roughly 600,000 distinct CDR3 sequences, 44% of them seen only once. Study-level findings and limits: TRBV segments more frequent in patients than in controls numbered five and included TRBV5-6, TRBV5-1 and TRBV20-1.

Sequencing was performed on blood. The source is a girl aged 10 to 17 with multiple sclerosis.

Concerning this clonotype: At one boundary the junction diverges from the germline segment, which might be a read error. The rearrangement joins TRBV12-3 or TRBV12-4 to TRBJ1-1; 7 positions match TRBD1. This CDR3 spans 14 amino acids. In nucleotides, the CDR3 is TGTGCCAGCAGTTTCGTGACAGGGTACACGGAAGCTTTCTTT. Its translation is CASSFVTGYTEAFF.

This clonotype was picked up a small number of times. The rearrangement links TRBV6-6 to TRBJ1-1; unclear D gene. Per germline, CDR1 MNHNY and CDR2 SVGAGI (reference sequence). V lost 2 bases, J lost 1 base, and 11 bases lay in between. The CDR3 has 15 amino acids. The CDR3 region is CASSYKIQPNTEAFF. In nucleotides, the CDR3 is TGTGCCAGCAGTTACAAGATCCAGCCGAACACTGAAGCTTTCTTT.

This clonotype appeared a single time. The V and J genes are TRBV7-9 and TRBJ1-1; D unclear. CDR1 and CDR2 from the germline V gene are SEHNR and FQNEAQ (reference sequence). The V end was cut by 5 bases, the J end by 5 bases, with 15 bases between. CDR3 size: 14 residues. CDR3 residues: CASSPTVGWTEAFF. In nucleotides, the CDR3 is TGTGCCAGCAGCCCCACCGTGGGTTGGACTGAAGCTTTCTTT.

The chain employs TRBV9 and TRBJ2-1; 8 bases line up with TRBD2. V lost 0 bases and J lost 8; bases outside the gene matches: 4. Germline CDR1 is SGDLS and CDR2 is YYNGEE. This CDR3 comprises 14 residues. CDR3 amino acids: CASSVEPGGDEQFF. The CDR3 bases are TGTGCCAGCAGCGTAGAACCGGGAGGGGATGAGCAGTTCTTC.

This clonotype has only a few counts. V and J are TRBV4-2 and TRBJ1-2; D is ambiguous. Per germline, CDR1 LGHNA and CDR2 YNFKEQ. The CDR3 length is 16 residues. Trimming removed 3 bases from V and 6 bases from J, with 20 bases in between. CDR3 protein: CASSQGLERPGDGYTF. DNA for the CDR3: TGTGCCAGCAGCCAGGGTCTCGAGCGGCCCGGGGATGGCTACACCTTC.

DNA for the CDR3: TGTGCCACCAGCAGGGCTGGCGGGGACCAGCCCCAGCATTTT. Translating gives CATSRAGGDQPQHF. V usage is TRBV15 and J usage is TRBJ1-5; TRBD1 is a possible D gene (5 bases). CDR1 is LNHNV, CDR2 YYDKDF, per germline (reference sequence). Trimming left V 3 bases short and J 7 bases short, with 13 bases between. CDR3 length: 14 residues.

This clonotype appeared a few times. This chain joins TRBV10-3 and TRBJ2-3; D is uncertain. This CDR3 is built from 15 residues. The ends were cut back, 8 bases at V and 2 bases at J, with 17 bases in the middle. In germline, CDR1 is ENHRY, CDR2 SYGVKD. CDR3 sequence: CAIGDGQAHTDTQYF. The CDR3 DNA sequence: TGTGCCATCGGAGATGGGCAGGCCCACACAGATACGCAGTATTTT.

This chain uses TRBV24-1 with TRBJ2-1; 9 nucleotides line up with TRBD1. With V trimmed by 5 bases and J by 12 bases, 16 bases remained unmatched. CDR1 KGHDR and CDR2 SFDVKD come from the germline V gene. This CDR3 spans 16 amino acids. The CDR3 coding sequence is TGTGCCACCAGTGGTCAGACAGGGGGAAATGTTGGGTGGCAGTTCTTC. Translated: CATSGQTGGNVGWQFF.

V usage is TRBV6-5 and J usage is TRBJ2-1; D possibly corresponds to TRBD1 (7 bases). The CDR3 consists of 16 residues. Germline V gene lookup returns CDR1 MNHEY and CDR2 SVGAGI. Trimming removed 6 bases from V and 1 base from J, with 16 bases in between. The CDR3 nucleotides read TGTGCCAGCAGCTCCAGGGGGGTGAGGTCCTACAATGAGCAGTTCTTC. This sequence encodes CASSSRGVRSYNEQFF.

DNA for the CDR3: TGTGCCAGCAGTTACGAGTTAAGCACTGAAGCTTTCTTT. It yields the protein CASSYELSTEAFF. V gene TRBV6-5 combines with J gene TRBJ1-1; unclear D gene. Trimming took 2 bases from V and 4 from J, leaving 8 bases between them. Germline V gives CDR1 MNHEY, CDR2 SVGAGI. This CDR3 contains 13 residues.

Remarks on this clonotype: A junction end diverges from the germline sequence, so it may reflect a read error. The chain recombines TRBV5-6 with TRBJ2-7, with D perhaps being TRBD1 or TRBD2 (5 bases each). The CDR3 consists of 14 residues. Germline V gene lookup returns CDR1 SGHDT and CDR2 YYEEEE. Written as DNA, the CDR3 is TGTGCCGGCAGCCCTGCCGGGGCCCCTTACGAGCAGTACTTC. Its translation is CAGSPAGAPYEQYF. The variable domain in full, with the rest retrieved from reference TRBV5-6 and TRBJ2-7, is DAGVTQSPTHLIKTRGQQVTLRCSPKSGHDTVSWYQQALGQGPQFIFQYYEEEERQRGNFPDRFSGHQFPNYSSELNVNALLLGDSALYLCAGSPAGAPYEQYFGPGTRLTVT.

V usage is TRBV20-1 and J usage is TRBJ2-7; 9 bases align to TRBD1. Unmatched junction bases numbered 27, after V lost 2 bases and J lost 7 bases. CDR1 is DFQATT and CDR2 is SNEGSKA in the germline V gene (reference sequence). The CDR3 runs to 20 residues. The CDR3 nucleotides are TGCAGTGCTAGATCTGGGGAAACACGGACAGGGGAGTTCGCCTACAATGAGCAGTACTTC. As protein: CSARSGETRTGEFAYNEQYF.

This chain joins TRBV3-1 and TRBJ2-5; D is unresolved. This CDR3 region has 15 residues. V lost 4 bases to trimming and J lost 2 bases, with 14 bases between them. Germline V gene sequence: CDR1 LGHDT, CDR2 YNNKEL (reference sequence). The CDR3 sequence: CASSPPGEGQETQYF. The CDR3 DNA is TGTGCCAGCAGCCCGCCCGGAGAAGGGCAAGAGACCCAGTACTTC.

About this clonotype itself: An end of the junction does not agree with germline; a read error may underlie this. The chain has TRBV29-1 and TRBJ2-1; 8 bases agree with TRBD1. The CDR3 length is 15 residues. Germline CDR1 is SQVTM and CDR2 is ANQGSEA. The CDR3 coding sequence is TGCAGCGCTCATACAATCGACAGGGGAGGCAATGGGCAGTTCTTC. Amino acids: CSAHTIDRGGNGQFF.

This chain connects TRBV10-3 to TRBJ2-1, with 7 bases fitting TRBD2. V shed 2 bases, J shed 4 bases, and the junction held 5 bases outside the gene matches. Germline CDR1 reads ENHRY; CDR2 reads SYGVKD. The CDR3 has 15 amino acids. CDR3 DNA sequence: TGTGCCATCAGTGAGATAGCGGGTTTATACAATGAGCAGTTCTTC. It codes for CAISEIAGLYNEQFF.

The CDR3 sequence is CSARVGADYGYTF. The CDR3 DNA is TGCAGCGCCCGCGTGGGGGCTGACTATGGCTACACCTTC. The gene calls are TRBV29-1 and TRBJ1-2, with a weak D call TRBD1 (6 bases). The CDR3 loop spans 13 amino acids. Germline V gene sequence: CDR1 SQVTM, CDR2 ANQGSEA. V was clipped by 7 bases and J by 3 bases, with 15 bases between them.